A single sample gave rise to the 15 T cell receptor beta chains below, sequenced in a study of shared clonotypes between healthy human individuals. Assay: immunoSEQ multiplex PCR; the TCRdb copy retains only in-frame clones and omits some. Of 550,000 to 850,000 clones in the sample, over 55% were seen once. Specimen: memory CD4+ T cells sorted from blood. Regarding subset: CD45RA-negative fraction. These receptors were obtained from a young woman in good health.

The CDR3 DNA reads as TGTGCCAGCATTGGGAGTACGCAGTATTTT. This translates into CASIGSTQYF. V and J are TRBV2 and TRBJ2-3; D possibly corresponds to TRBD2 (5 bases). Trimming stripped 7 bases from V and 8 bases from J, with 7 bases between. Germline V lookup: CDR1 SNHLY, CDR2 FYNNEI. The CDR3 length is 10 residues.

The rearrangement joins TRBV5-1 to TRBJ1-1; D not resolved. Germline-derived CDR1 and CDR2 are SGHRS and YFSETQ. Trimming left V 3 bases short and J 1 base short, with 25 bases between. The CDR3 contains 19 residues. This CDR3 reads CASSSTLRPNQYENTEAFF. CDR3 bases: TGCGCCAGCAGCTCGACTCTCCGGCCAAACCAATATGAGAACACTGAAGCTTTCTTT.

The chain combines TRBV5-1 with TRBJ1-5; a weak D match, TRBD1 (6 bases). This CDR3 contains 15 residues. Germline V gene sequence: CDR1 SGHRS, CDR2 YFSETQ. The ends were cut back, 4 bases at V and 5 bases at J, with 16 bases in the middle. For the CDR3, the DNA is TGCGCCAGCAGCCCCGGGGAGGACAGTCATCAGCCCCAGCATTTT. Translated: CASSPGEDSHQPQHF.

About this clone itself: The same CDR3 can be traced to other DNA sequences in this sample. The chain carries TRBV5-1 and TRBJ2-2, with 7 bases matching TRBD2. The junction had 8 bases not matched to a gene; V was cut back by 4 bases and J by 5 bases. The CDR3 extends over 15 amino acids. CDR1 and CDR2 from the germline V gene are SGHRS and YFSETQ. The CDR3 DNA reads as TGCGCCAGCAGCCCAGGGACTAAGGGAACCGGGGAGCTGTTTTTT. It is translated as CASSPGTKGTGELFF.

The CDR3 DNA follows: TGTGCCAGCAGTAGGACAGGGGGGGGATTAGGTGGGCAGTATTTT. It encodes CASSRTGGGLGGQYF. The V and J genes are TRBV28 and TRBJ2-3; the match to TRBD1 covers 10 bases. Trimming cost V 5 bases and J 11 bases; bases outside gene matches: 13. This CDR3 has 15 residues. From germline, CDR1 is MDHEN and CDR2 SYDVKM.

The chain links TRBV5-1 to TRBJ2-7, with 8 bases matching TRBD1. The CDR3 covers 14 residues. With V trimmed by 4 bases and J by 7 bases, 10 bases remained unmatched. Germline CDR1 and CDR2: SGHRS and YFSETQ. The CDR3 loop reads CASSRPGGAREQYF. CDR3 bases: TGCGCCAGCAGCCGACCAGGGGGCGCGAGGGAGCAGTACTTC.

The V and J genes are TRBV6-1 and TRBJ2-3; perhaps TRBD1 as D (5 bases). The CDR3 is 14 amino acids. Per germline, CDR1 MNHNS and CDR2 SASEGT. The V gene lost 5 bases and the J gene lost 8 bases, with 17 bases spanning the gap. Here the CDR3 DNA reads TGTGCCAGCAGTTATTTGGGGCTTTTCGGTACGCAGTATTTT. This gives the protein CASSYLGLFGTQYF.

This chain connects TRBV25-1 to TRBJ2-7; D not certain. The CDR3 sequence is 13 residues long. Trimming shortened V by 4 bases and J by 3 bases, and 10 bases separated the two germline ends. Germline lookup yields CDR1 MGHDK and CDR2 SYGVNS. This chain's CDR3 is CASSVPPLYEQYF. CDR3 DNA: TGTGCCAGCAGTGTCCCACCCCTCTACGAGCAGTACTTC.

The CDR3 sequence: CASSPGQPSYEQYF. DNA for the CDR3: TGTGCCAGCAGTCCTGGACAGCCCTCCTACGAGCAGTACTTC. The chain carries TRBV2 and TRBJ2-7, with a weak D call TRBD1 (6 bases). The V end lost 5 bases, the J end lost 0 bases, and 11 bases lay between the germline ends. The CDR3 loop spans 14 amino acids. Germline values: CDR1 SNHLY, CDR2 FYNNEI.

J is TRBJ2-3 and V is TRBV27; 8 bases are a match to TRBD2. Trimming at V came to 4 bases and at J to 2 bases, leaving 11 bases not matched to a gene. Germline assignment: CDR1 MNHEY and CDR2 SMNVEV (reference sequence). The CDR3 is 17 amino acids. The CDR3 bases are TGTGCCAGCAGTTCAACCGGGACTAGACAGCCCACAGATACGCAGTATTTT. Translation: CASSSTGTRQPTDTQYF.

The CDR3 DNA reads TGTGCCAGCAGCTTACAGGAAATTGGTGTTATGGCTTTCTTT. This encodes CASSLQEIGVMAFF. The J gene is TRBJ1-1, the V gene TRBV7-8, with no clear D. The CDR3 runs 14 residues. V lost 2 bases to trimming and J lost 11 bases, with 18 bases between them. Germline CDR1 SGHVS, CDR2 FQNEAQ.

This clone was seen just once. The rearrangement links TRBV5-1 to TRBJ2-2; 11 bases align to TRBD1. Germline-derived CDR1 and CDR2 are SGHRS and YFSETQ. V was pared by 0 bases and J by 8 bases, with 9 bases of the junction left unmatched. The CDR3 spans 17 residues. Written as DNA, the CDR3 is TGCGCCAGCAGCTTGGGGACAGGGGGCAGCTTTCCTGGGGAGCTGTTTTTT. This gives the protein CASSLGTGGSFPGELFF.

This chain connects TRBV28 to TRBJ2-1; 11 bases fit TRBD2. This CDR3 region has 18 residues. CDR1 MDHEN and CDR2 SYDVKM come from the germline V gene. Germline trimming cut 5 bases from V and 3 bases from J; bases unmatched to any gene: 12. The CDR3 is CASSIIPQGLAGYNEQFF. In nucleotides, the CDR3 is TGTGCCAGCAGTATAATCCCTCAAGGACTAGCGGGCTACAATGAGCAGTTCTTC. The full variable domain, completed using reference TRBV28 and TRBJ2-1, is DVKVTQSSRYLVKRTGEKVFLECVQDMDHENMFWYRQDPGLGLRLIYFSYDVKMKEKGDIPEGYSVSREKKERFSLILESASTNQTSMYLCASSIIPQGLAGYNEQFFGPGTRLTVL.

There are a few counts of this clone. The CDR3 coding sequence is TGTGCCAGCAGCCAGCAGGGACAGGGGAACACCGGGGAGCTGTTTTTT. Its protein is CASSQQGQGNTGELFF. The rearrangement uses TRBV16 and TRBJ2-2, with 9 positions matching TRBD1. CDR1 and CDR2 (germline): KGHSY, FQNENV. Unmatched junction bases numbered 3, after V lost 3 bases and J lost 1 base. The CDR3 consists of 16 residues.

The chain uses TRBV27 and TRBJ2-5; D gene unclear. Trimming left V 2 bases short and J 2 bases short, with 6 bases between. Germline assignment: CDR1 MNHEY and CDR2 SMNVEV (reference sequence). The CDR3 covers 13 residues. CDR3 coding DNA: TGTGCCAGCAGTTTAGGGTGGCAAGAGACCCAGTACTTC. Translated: CASSLGWQETQYF.